The 26 T cell receptor beta chains given below trace back to one sample, sequenced in a study of cytomegalovirus exposure and HLA in healthy donors. A multiplex PCR was run with 60 Vbeta primers and 13 Jbeta primers. Data came from immunoSEQ multiplex PCR; TCRdb stores just in-frame clones and leaves some out. The top ten clones hold 2% to 3% of a sample with approximately 190,000 clones, about four fifths of them seen once. Sequencing was performed on PBMCs. These receptors were taken from a woman between 45 and 65 years old in good health and CMV-seropositive.

This chain joins TRBV13 and TRBJ2-7; TRBD1 agrees at 9 bases. V dropped 5 bases and J dropped 3; count of bases not matched to a gene: 5. The CDR3 has 14 amino acids. Germline V gives CDR1 PRHDT, CDR2 FYEKMQ (reference sequence). The CDR3 is CASSDSDRGYEQYF. The CDR3, as DNA: TGTGCCAGCAGCGATTCGGACAGGGGCTACGAGCAGTACTTC.

This rearrangement joins TRBV6-1 to TRBJ2-6, with TRBD1 matching over 9 bases. The CDR3 is made up of 15 amino acids. The V segment lost 7 bases and the J segment 0 bases; nucleotides outside the gene matches: 1. The germline V gene encodes CDR1 MNHNS and CDR2 SASEGT. The CDR3 bases are TGTGCCAGCACACAGGGGGCCTCTGGGGCCAACGTCCTGACTTTC. Its protein product is CASTQGASGANVLTF.

The rearrangement links TRBV27 to TRBJ2-1; the match to TRBD2 covers 12 bases. CDR1 and CDR2 from the germline V gene are MNHEY and SMNVEV (reference sequence). The trim removed 6 bases at V and 14 bases at J, leaving 5 bases unmatched. The CDR3 has 12 residues. The CDR3 bases are TGTGCCAGCAGGGCTAGCGGGGGGGCGAAGTTCTTC. It is translated as CASRASGGAKFF.

This clone has only one observation. This chain joins TRBV28 and TRBJ2-2; 12 bases map to TRBD1. There are 16 residues in the CDR3. Germline V gene sequence: CDR1 MDHEN, CDR2 SYDVKM. Trimming removed 5 bases from V and 5 bases from J; junction bases left unmatched: 6. CDR3 region: CASSHPGQGATGELFF. DNA for the CDR3: TGTGCCAGCAGTCACCCGGGACAGGGGGCTACCGGGGAGCTGTTTTTT.

The V gene is TRBV5-4, the J gene TRBJ2-3; 8 bases line up with TRBD1. Trimming removed 4 bases from V and 4 bases from J; junction bases left unmatched: 8. In germline, CDR1 is SGHNT, CDR2 YYREEE (reference sequence). CDR3 length: 15 residues. CDR3 residues: CASSQDRVTADTQYF. The CDR3, as DNA: TGTGCCAGCAGCCAGGACAGGGTGACTGCAGATACGCAGTATTTT. Full variable domain (outside the CDR3, taken from reference TRBV5-4 and TRBJ2-3): ETGVTQSPTHLIKTRGQQVTLRCSSQSGHNTVSWYQQALGQGPQFIFQYYREEENGRGNFPPRFSGLQFPNYSSELNVNALELDDSALYLCASSQDRVTADTQYFGPGTRLTVL.

V is TRBV19 and J is TRBJ1-1, with TRBD1 matching over 7 bases. The CDR3 has 13 amino acids. CDR1 is LNHDA and CDR2 is SQIVND in the germline V gene (reference sequence). V shed 5 bases, J shed 7 bases, and the junction held 7 bases outside the gene matches. The CDR3 nucleotides read TGTGCCAGTAGTGAACAGGGGACGGGTGAAGCTTTCTTT. Residues: CASSEQGTGEAFF. The entire variable domain, with the rest obtained from reference TRBV19 and TRBJ1-1, is as follows: DGGITQSPKYLFRKEGQNVTLSCEQNLNHDAMYWYRQDPGQGLRLIYYSQIVNDFQKGDIAEGYSVSREKKESFPLTVTSAQKNPTAFYLCASSEQGTGEAFFGQGTRLTVV.

Comments on this clone: This sample also contains other DNA sequences that code for the same CDR3. The J gene is TRBJ1-2, the V gene TRBV2, with D possibly matching TRBD1 (6 bases). This CDR3 is built from 14 residues. Trimming stripped 2 bases from V and 5 bases from J, with 12 bases between. CDR1 SNHLY and CDR2 FYNNEI come from the germline V gene. The CDR3 reads CASSERGTRYGYTF. Written as DNA, the CDR3 is TGTGCCAGCAGTGAAAGGGGGACACGTTATGGCTACACCTTC. Using reference TRBV2 and TRBJ1-2 for the parts outside the CDR3, the full variable domain is EPEVTQTPSHQVTQMGQEVILRCVPISNHLYFYWYRQILGQKVEFLVSFYNNEISEKSEIFDDQFSVERPDGSNFTLKIRSTKLEDSAMYFCASSERGTRYGYTFGSGTRLTVV.

The rearrangement uses TRBV14 and TRBJ1-4; D call uncertain. V gave up 0 bases and J gave up 0 bases, with 11 bases separating them. This CDR3 is built from 17 residues. The germline CDR1 and CDR2 sequences are SGHDN and FVKESK. The CDR3 coding sequence is TGTGCCAGCAGCCAAGAGAGGGTAAACCCAACTAATGAAAAACTGTTTTTT. Translation: CASSQERVNPTNEKLFF.

The chain combines TRBV9 with TRBJ2-2; D may be TRBD2 (7 bases). Trimming cost V 2 bases and J 5 bases, with 13 bases left between them. CDR3 length equals 15 residues. Germline V lookup: CDR1 SGDLS, CDR2 YYNGEE. CDR3 in amino acids: CASSVGGPQTGELFF. The CDR3 DNA sequence: TGTGCCAGCAGCGTGGGGGGGCCGCAAACCGGGGAGCTGTTTTTT.

J is TRBJ1-3 and V is TRBV28, with 8 positions matching TRBD1. The junction had 6 bases not matched to a gene; V was cut back by 5 bases and J by 0 bases. Germline assignment: CDR1 MDHEN and CDR2 SYDVKM. CDR3 size: 16 residues. The CDR3 protein is CASSLTGGSSGNTIYF. For the CDR3, the DNA is TGTGCCAGCAGTCTTACAGGGGGTAGCTCTGGAAACACCATATATTTT.

V is TRBV30 and J is TRBJ2-1; 7 bases align to TRBD2. J gave up 9 bases and V 0 bases, and 8 bases lay outside the gene matches. The CDR3 loop spans 14 amino acids. The germline V gene encodes CDR1 GTSNPN and CDR2 SVGIG (reference sequence). CDR3 sequence reads: CAWSVGPSGVEQFF. For the CDR3, the DNA is TGTGCCTGGAGTGTGGGACCTAGCGGAGTTGAGCAGTTCTTC.

The genes are TRBV19 and TRBJ2-1; D is possibly TRBD2 (5 bases). The CDR3 extends over 13 amino acids. Trimming removed 7 bases at V and 5 bases at J, with 12 bases between. The V gene's germline CDR1 is LNHDA and CDR2 SQIVND (reference sequence). Here the CDR3 reads CASTKRENNEQFF. Written as DNA, the CDR3 is TGTGCCAGTACGAAGAGGGAAAACAATGAGCAGTTCTTC.

This chain joins TRBV5-1 and TRBJ2-3, with a weak D call TRBD2 (6 bases). The CDR3 has 14 amino acids. Germline V gene data show CDR1 as SGHRS and CDR2 as YFSETQ. The V end lost 4 bases, the J end lost 8 bases, and 17 bases lay between the germline ends. The CDR3 DNA is TGCGCCAGCAGCGACACGGTTTCCGGGGGTACGCAGTATTTT. Protein sequence: CASSDTVSGGTQYF.

The J gene is TRBJ2-7, the V gene TRBV7-9; possible D gene TRBD1, 5 bases. With 2 bases removed from V and 6 bases from J, the gap between germline ends came to 11 bases. Germline V gene sequence: CDR1 SEHNR, CDR2 FQNEAQ (reference sequence). The CDR3 spans 13 residues. The CDR3 is CASSLIRGGEQYF. CDR3 in DNA: TGTGCCAGCAGCTTAATTAGGGGCGGCGAGCAGTACTTC.

The chain couples TRBV27 to TRBJ2-3; D is unresolved. Germline CDR1 reads MNHEY; CDR2 reads SMNVEV (reference sequence). CDR3 length equals 15 residues. Trimming stripped 2 bases from V and 2 bases from J, with 11 bases between. The CDR3 DNA sequence: TGTGCCAGCAGTTTAGGGCCCGATTTCACAGATACGCAGTATTTT. As protein: CASSLGPDFTDTQYF.

This chain links TRBV28 with TRBJ1-2, with D possibly TRBD1 on 5 matching bases. The CDR3 loop spans 16 amino acids. Trimming took 5 bases from V and 5 from J, leaving 21 bases between them. The germline V gene has CDR1 MDHEN and CDR2 SYDVKM. In DNA, the CDR3 is TGTGCCAGCAGTGCCGGTTTAGGGGCGATGAGATATGGCTACACCTTC. Translation: CASSAGLGAMRYGYTF.

Points on this clone: This CDR3 is missing its conserved last phenylalanine or tryptophan, likely due to a read error. The DNA is omitted, as the CDR3 cannot be located on it reliably, and the CDR3 follows TCRdb's listing. The rearrangement links TRBV9 to TRBJ1-2. Germline assignment: CDR1 SGDLS and CDR2 YYNGEE. Including both end residues, the CDR3 is 11 amino acids long. CDR3 sequence: CASSGVGGFNL.

This rearrangement joins TRBV19 to TRBJ2-1; 11 nucleotides match TRBD2. This CDR3 comprises 15 residues. The germline gives CDR1 LNHDA, CDR2 SQIVND (reference sequence). With 3 bases clipped from V and 6 bases from J, the junction kept 4 bases outside the gene matches. This CDR3 is CASSIGLAGGNEQFF. The DNA of the CDR3 is TGTGCCAGTAGTATTGGGCTAGCGGGGGGCAATGAGCAGTTCTTC.

The V gene is TRBV28, the J gene TRBJ1-2, with TRBD1 identical over 11 bases. V shed 6 bases and J 7 bases; nucleotides not matched to a gene: 7. The CDR3 totals 14 residues. Germline values: CDR1 MDHEN, CDR2 SYDVKM. The CDR3 DNA reads TGTGCCAGCAGCTCTGGACAGGGGGCGGGTGGCTACACCTTC. It translates to CASSSGQGAGGYTF.

This clone was counted between two and nine times. J is TRBJ2-7 and V is TRBV27; D may be TRBD2 (7 bases). Germline V CDR1 and CDR2: MNHEY, SMNVEV (reference sequence). The germline V and J ends were trimmed by 4 bases and 5 bases, with 15 bases remaining between them. This CDR3 has 14 amino acids. CDR3 sequence (DNA): TGTGCCAGCAGTTCGGGGGGCGCTGGCAACGAGCAGTACTTC. This encodes CASSSGGAGNEQYF.

The chain joins TRBV14 to TRBJ2-2; D is possibly TRBD2 (6 bases). There are 16 residues in the CDR3. Germline V gives CDR1 SGHDN, CDR2 FVKESK. Trimming left V 1 base short and J 4 bases short, with 13 bases between. CDR3 in DNA: TGTGCCAGCAGCCAAGGAAGGACTACATCCACCGGGGAGCTGTTTTTT. As protein: CASSQGRTTSTGELFF.

This clone has just a few counts. V and J are TRBV5-1 and TRBJ1-5; TRBD1 matches 8 bases. Germline V CDR1 and CDR2: SGHRS, YFSETQ. V lost 4 bases to trimming and J lost 7 bases; unmatched junction nucleotides: 7. The CDR3 is made up of 14 amino acids. This CDR3 is CASSQTGEGQPQHF. The CDR3 nucleotides read TGCGCCAGCAGCCAGACAGGGGAGGGACAGCCCCAGCATTTT.

This chain joins TRBV11-2 and TRBJ1-1, with D perhaps TRBD1 (5 bases). V lost 6 bases and J lost 4, with 12 bases in between. The CDR3 contains 13 residues. Germline-derived CDR1 and CDR2 are SGHAT and FQNNGV. The CDR3 is CASSQGYGTEAFF. DNA of the CDR3: TGTGCCAGCAGTCAGGGTTATGGCACTGAAGCTTTCTTT.

The rearrangement links TRBV7-9 to TRBJ2-3; TRBD2 aligns across 15 bases. V dropped 2 bases and J dropped 4; count of bases not matched to a gene: 7. CDR1 is SEHNR, CDR2 FQNEAQ, per germline (reference sequence). The CDR3 is 18 amino acids. CDR3 residues: CASSLRTSGGAAADTQYF. DNA of the CDR3: TGTGCCAGCAGCTTACGGACTAGCGGGGGGGCCGCTGCAGATACGCAGTATTTT.

V usage is TRBV6-5 and J usage is TRBJ2-3; TRBD1 is a possible D gene (7 bases). In germline, CDR1 is MNHEY, CDR2 SVGAGI. V lost 8 bases, J lost 4 bases, and 13 bases lay in between. The CDR3 is 13 residues long. CDR3 protein: CASRGTAADTQYF. CDR3 coding DNA: TGTGCCAGCCGCGGGACAGCGGCAGATACGCAGTATTTT.

The chain is built from TRBV30 and TRBJ2-2; D perhaps matches TRBD1 (6 bases). The CDR3 is 13 amino acids. The V gene's germline CDR1 is GTSNPN and CDR2 SVGIG (reference sequence). Trimming shortened V by 3 bases and J by 4 bases, and 9 bases separated the two germline ends. As DNA, the CDR3 is TGTGCCTGGAGGGCACAGGGCACCGGGGAGCTGTTTTTT. Amino acid sequence: CAWRAQGTGELFF.